These 20 T cell receptor beta chains originate from one sample sequenced in a study of blood T cell repertoires in COVID-19. TCRdb keeps only in-frame clones here, not all; method: immunoSEQ multiplex PCR. The table includes 250,000 or so clones, roughly nine tenths detected once. Material for sequencing was peripheral blood. The receptors were sampled from a woman between 40 and 50 years old who had recovered from COVID-19.

This chain joins TRBV19 and TRBJ2-1; 11 nucleotides match TRBD2. Germline trimming cut 5 bases from V and 12 bases from J; bases unmatched to any gene: 3. Germline-derived CDR1 and CDR2 are LNHDA and SQIVND (reference sequence). The CDR3 sequence is 12 residues long. The CDR3 sequence: CASSFSGGAQFF. The CDR3 region has the DNA TGTGCCAGTAGTTTTAGCGGGGGGGCGCAGTTCTTC.

The rearrangement uses TRBV6-2 or TRBV6-3 and TRBJ2-7, with a possible D match to TRBD1 (6 bases). Trimming left V 5 bases short and J 2 bases short, with 10 bases between. This CDR3 has 13 amino acids. Germline V gene sequence: CDR1 MNHEY, CDR2 SVGEGT. The CDR3 spells CASSRRQAYEQYV. CDR3 sequence (DNA): TGTGCCAGCAGTCGAAGACAGGCCTACGAGCAGTACGTC.

The V gene is TRBV28, the J gene TRBJ2-3; 8 positions match TRBD2. The V gene's germline CDR1 is MDHEN and CDR2 SYDVKM. V shed 5 bases, J shed 4 bases, and the junction held 5 bases outside the gene matches. The CDR3 contains 14 residues. This CDR3 reads CASSRTSWPDTQYF. The CDR3 DNA reads TGTGCCAGCAGTCGGACTAGCTGGCCAGATACGCAGTATTTT.

This clone was seen a single time. The chain joins TRBV7-8 to TRBJ2-5; D is possibly TRBD2 (5 bases). Germline assignment: CDR1 SGHVS and CDR2 FQNEAQ. V was trimmed by 0 bases and J by 11 bases, leaving 13 bases between them. The CDR3 has 13 amino acids. The CDR3 protein is CASSLAQADRQYF. The CDR3 nucleotides are TGTGCCAGCAGCTTAGCGCAAGCGGACCGTCAGTACTTC.

The chain joins TRBV13 to TRBJ1-4; TRBD1 matches at 9 bases. The CDR3 is 16 residues long. Germline CDR1 is PRHDT and CDR2 is FYEKMQ (reference sequence). V lost 8 bases and J lost 4; bases outside the gene matches: 11. CDR3 coding DNA: TGTGCCAGCGGCCAGGGAGGGACAGGGTATAATGAAAAACTGTTTTTT. Its translation is CASGQGGTGYNEKLFF.

The chain employs TRBV23-1 and TRBJ1-3; no definite D call. TRBV23-1 is an ORF, and what it does is uncertain. This CDR3 has 18 amino acids. V gave up 0 bases and J gave up 1 base, with 16 bases separating them. Here the CDR3 reads CASSQSKNGLLSGNTIYF. DNA for the CDR3: TGCGCCAGCAGTCAATCGAAGAATGGACTGCTGTCTGGAAACACCATATATTTT.

The chain carries TRBV27 and TRBJ1-2; TRBD1 might be the D (6 bases). CDR3 length: 12 residues. V shed 8 bases and J shed 1 base, with 8 bases lying between them. Per germline, CDR1 MNHEY and CDR2 SMNVEV (reference sequence). CDR3 in DNA: TGTGCCAGCGGACAGCGTAACTATGGCTACACCTTC. It specifies CASGQRNYGYTF.

Notes on this clone: The junction shows a germline mismatch at one end, possibly a read error. The chain recombines TRBV7-3 with TRBJ1-2; D is perhaps TRBD1 (5 bases). Germline V CDR1 and CDR2: SGHTA, FQGTGA. This CDR3 is 11 amino acids long. The CDR3, as DNA: TGTGCCAGCAGCTCTGGGGGGTTGTGCACTTTC. This codes for CASSSGGLCTF.

The chain couples TRBV5-1 to TRBJ1-2; weak D call: TRBD1 (6 bases). The CDR3 length is 14 residues. V dropped 0 bases and J dropped 4 bases, with 10 bases sitting between them. Germline loops: CDR1 SGHRS, CDR2 YFSETQ. The CDR3 reads CASSLGWGLYGYTF. CDR3 nucleotide sequence: TGCGCCAGCAGCTTGGGTTGGGGGCTCTATGGCTACACCTTC.

The V and J genes are TRBV3-1 (or the pseudogene TRBV3-2) and TRBJ1-2, with D possibly being TRBD1 (5 bases). Germline CDR1 is LGHDT and CDR2 is YNNKEL (reference sequence). Deletions cut 2 bases from V and 0 bases from J, with 10 bases between. There are 15 residues in the CDR3. The CDR3 DNA follows: TGTGCCAGCAGCCAAAAACAGGTAGCTAACTATGGCTACACCTTC. Translating it yields CASSQKQVANYGYTF.

The chain is built from TRBV2 and TRBJ2-3; 7 nucleotides match TRBD1. V lost 4 bases and J lost 5; bases outside the gene matches: 0. From germline, CDR1 is SNHLY and CDR2 FYNNEI. This CDR3 is 12 amino acids long. In DNA, the CDR3 is TGTGCCAGCAGTGGACAGGGAGATACGCAGTATTTT. It codes for CASSGQGDTQYF. The variable domain in full, with the rest retrieved from reference TRBV2 and TRBJ2-3, is EPEVTQTPSHQVTQMGQEVILRCVPISNHLYFYWYRQILGQKVEFLVSFYNNEISEKSEIFDDQFSVERPDGSNFTLKIRSTKLEDSAMYFCASSGQGDTQYFGPGTRLTVL.

The chain couples TRBV7-9 to TRBJ2-3; tentatively, D is TRBD2 (5 bases). The CDR3 spans 14 residues. Trimming stripped 2 bases from V and 3 bases from J, with 9 bases between. Germline V gene sequence: CDR1 SEHNR, CDR2 FQNEAQ (reference sequence). The CDR3 nucleotides are TGTGCCAGCAGCTTATACGGGGAAACAGATACGCAGTATTTT. It translates to CASSLYGETDTQYF.

This chain uses TRBV28 with TRBJ1-1, with D possibly matching TRBD1 (5 bases). The V gene's germline CDR1 is MDHEN and CDR2 SYDVKM. The V end lost 8 bases, the J end lost 4 bases, and 11 bases lay between the germline ends. This CDR3 is 12 amino acids long. CDR3 in amino acids: CASLGDSTEAFF. In nucleotides, the CDR3 is TGTGCCAGCTTAGGGGATTCCACTGAAGCTTTCTTT.

The CDR3 DNA follows: TGTGCCAGCAGCTTAGACGGGAGGGCGGGTGAAAAACTGTTTTTT. It codes for CASSLDGRAGEKLFF. V and J are TRBV7-2 and TRBJ1-4; D is unclear. V lost 1 base and J 7 bases, leaving 13 bases between the germline ends. The CDR3 length is 15 residues. Germline CDR1 is SGHTA and CDR2 is FQGNSA.

This rearrangement joins TRBV4-3 to TRBJ2-4; 11 nucleotides agree with TRBD2. Looked up from germline, CDR1 is LGHNA and CDR2 is YSLEER. The CDR3 is 20 amino acids. V lost 1 base and J lost 0; bases outside the gene matches: 11. CDR3 sequence (DNA): TGCGCCAGCAGCCAAGCAAACGGACTAGCGGGTCAACTAGCCAAAAACATTCAGTACTTC. It encodes CASSQANGLAGQLAKNIQYF.

The chain employs TRBV5-6 and TRBJ2-5, with D tentatively TRBD2 (6 bases). V was trimmed by 4 bases and J by 5 bases, leaving 12 bases between them. CDR3 length: 13 amino acids. Germline V lookup: CDR1 SGHDT, CDR2 YYEEEE. The CDR3 DNA is TGTGCCAGCAGCCAGGGACTGCTGGAGACCCAGTACTTC. Its protein is CASSQGLLETQYF.

This chain connects TRBV27 to TRBJ1-2; a possible D gene is TRBD1 (6 bases). V shed 3 bases and J shed 2 bases, with 7 bases lying between them. The CDR3 has 13 amino acids. Germline loops: CDR1 MNHEY, CDR2 SMNVEV (reference sequence). CDR3 loop: CASSFQGNYGYTF. The DNA for the CDR3 is TGTGCCAGCAGTTTCCAGGGGAACTATGGCTACACCTTC.

This sequence joins TRBV27 and TRBJ2-7; the D gene is possibly TRBD2 (5 bases). The CDR3 is 15 residues long. Trimming took 0 bases from V and 0 from J, leaving 9 bases between them. In germline, CDR1 is MNHEY, CDR2 SMNVEV (reference sequence). The CDR3 DNA reads TGTGCCAGCAGTTTATCGGTGGGGAGCTCCTACGAGCAGTACTTC. Translated: CASSLSVGSSYEQYF.

V gene TRBV5-1 combines with J gene TRBJ1-6; D gene ambiguous. The V gene's germline CDR1 is SGHRS and CDR2 YFSETQ. The CDR3 length is 12 residues. Deletions cut 4 bases from V and 7 bases from J, with 6 bases between. This chain's CDR3 is CASSRLNSPLHF. The CDR3 DNA follows: TGCGCCAGCAGCCGGTTGAATTCACCCCTCCACTTT. The full variable domain, with the rest looked up from reference TRBV5-1 and TRBJ1-6, is KAGVTQTPRYLIKTRGQQVTLSCSPISGHRSVSWYQQTPGQGLQFLFEYFSETQRNKGNFPGRFSGRQFSNSRSEMNVSTLELGDSALYLCASSRLNSPLHFGNGTRLTVT.

V gene TRBV12-3 or TRBV12-4 combines with J gene TRBJ1-3, with D possibly being TRBD1 (6 bases). V was clipped by 5 bases and J by 2 bases, with 7 bases between them. CDR3 length: 13 amino acids. CDR3 DNA sequence: TGTGCCAGCAGTCGGACAGCTGGAAACACCATATATTTT. Its protein product is CASSRTAGNTIYF.